Presented here are 15 T cell receptor beta chains from one specimen sequenced in a study of shared clonotypes between healthy human individuals. The method was immunoSEQ multiplex PCR; TCRdb's version includes in-frame clones alone and lacks a portion of them. Of approximately 980,000 clones in the sample, more than 75% are singletons; the top ten hold roughly 1.5%. Input material: memory CD4+ T cells sorted from blood. As for subset: CD45RA-negative fraction. These receptors were obtained from a young man in good health.

The V gene is TRBV28, the J gene TRBJ2-7; the D gene is possibly TRBD2 (6 bases). Per the germline V gene, CDR1 is MDHEN and CDR2 is SYDVKM. V was clipped by 7 bases and J by 4 bases, with 29 bases between them. The CDR3 length is 18 residues. CDR3 loop: CASTKPTSRLAGGYEQYF. In DNA, the CDR3 is TGTGCCAGCACTAAACCTACCTCCCGATTGGCCGGGGGTTACGAGCAGTACTTC.

The rearrangement joins TRBV5-1 to TRBJ2-3; TRBD1 aligns across 7 bases. Germline V gene sequence: CDR1 SGHRS, CDR2 YFSETQ. V gave up 0 bases and J gave up 1 base; unmatched junction bases: 11. The CDR3 covers 18 residues. The DNA of the CDR3 is TGCGCCAGCAGCTTGGCAGGGGGATTCGAAAGGGGCACAGATACGCAGTATTTT. As protein: CASSLAGGFERGTDTQYF.

V and J are TRBV11-2 and TRBJ2-6; a weak D match, TRBD1 (6 bases). The germline V gene encodes CDR1 SGHAT and CDR2 FQNNGV. CDR3 length equals 18 residues. The V gene lost 0 bases and the J gene lost 0 bases, with 12 bases spanning the gap. CDR3 nucleotide sequence: TGTGCCAGCAGCTTAGAAATACAGGGCTACTCTGGGGCCAACGTCCTGACTTTC. Translated: CASSLEIQGYSGANVLTF.

This clone was recorded at least ten times. The V and J genes are TRBV27 and TRBJ1-5, with 7 nucleotides matching TRBD1. Germline V gene data show CDR1 as MNHEY and CDR2 as SMNVEV (reference sequence). The length of the CDR3 is 18 residues. V lost 5 bases, J lost 5 bases, and 18 bases stayed unmatched. Here the CDR3 DNA reads TGTGCCAGCAGTCGCGCTTTACAGGGGAGTGCCGGTGATCAGCCCCAGCATTTT. Translated, it gives CASSRALQGSAGDQPQHF.

As to this clone: Other nucleotide sequences in the sample specify the same CDR3. The rearrangement uses TRBV28 and TRBJ2-7; 10 nucleotides match TRBD1. This CDR3 is 13 amino acids long. CDR1 and CDR2 from the germline V gene are MDHEN and SYDVKM. V trimming: 4 bases; J trimming: 4 bases; junction bases outside the gene matches: 1. The CDR3 bases are TGTGCCAGCAGTTCGGGACAGGGGTACGAGCAGTACTTC. This encodes CASSSGQGYEQYF. The whole variable domain, remainder taken from reference TRBV28 and TRBJ2-7, is DVKVTQSSRYLVKRTGEKVFLECVQDMDHENMFWYRQDPGLGLRLIYFSYDVKMKEKGDIPEGYSVSREKKERFSLILESASTNQTSMYLCASSSGQGYEQYFGPGTRLTVT.

The chain carries TRBV30 and TRBJ1-1; the D gene is possibly TRBD1 (5 bases). CDR1 and CDR2 from the germline V gene are GTSNPN and SVGIG (reference sequence). This CDR3 is built from 13 residues. Trimming pared 0 bases from V and 11 bases from J, leaving 16 bases between. The CDR3 loop is CAWSVSGQAGAFF. In DNA form, the CDR3 reads TGTGCCTGGAGTGTGTCAGGGCAAGCTGGGGCTTTCTTT.

The rearrangement uses TRBV5-1 and TRBJ1-6; weak D call: TRBD1 (5 bases). The CDR3 is made up of 16 amino acids. V shed 4 bases and J shed 0 bases, with 11 bases lying between them. Germline loops: CDR1 SGHRS, CDR2 YFSETQ. CDR3 nucleotide sequence: TGCGCCAGCAGCGGGGACGCCGGCTCCTATAATTCACCCCTCCACTTT. Translating it yields CASSGDAGSYNSPLHF.

This sequence joins TRBV10-3 and TRBJ2-7; 8 nucleotides agree with TRBD1. CDR3 size: 13 residues. V dropped 6 bases and J dropped 7; count of bases not matched to a gene: 8. Germline V gene data show CDR1 as ENHRY and CDR2 as SYGVKD. The CDR3 loop reads CAIRMDRVREQYF. In DNA form, the CDR3 reads TGTGCCATCAGGATGGACAGGGTCAGGGAGCAGTACTTC.

V is TRBV28 and J is TRBJ1-5; perhaps TRBD1 as D (5 bases). This CDR3 contains 17 residues. Per germline, CDR1 MDHEN and CDR2 SYDVKM. Trimming removed 3 bases at V and 2 bases at J, with 17 bases between. In nucleotides, the CDR3 is TGTGCCAGCAGTTTTGTTATGGGGGTTCGGGGCAATCAGCCCCAGCATTTT. This encodes CASSFVMGVRGNQPQHF. The full variable domain, completed using reference TRBV28 and TRBJ1-5, is DVKVTQSSRYLVKRTGEKVFLECVQDMDHENMFWYRQDPGLGLRLIYFSYDVKMKEKGDIPEGYSVSREKKERFSLILESASTNQTSMYLCASSFVMGVRGNQPQHFGDGTRLSIL.

The chain recombines TRBV6-1 with TRBJ1-3; D gene ambiguous. This CDR3 has 13 amino acids. Trimming took off 4 bases at V and 2 bases at J, with 6 bases between the two ends. Germline V lookup: CDR1 MNHNS, CDR2 SASEGT. CDR3 nucleotides: TGTGCCAGCAGTGTCGGAACTGGAAACACCATATATTTT. This encodes CASSVGTGNTIYF.

The chain employs TRBV11-2 and TRBJ2-5; D unresolved. This CDR3 comprises 12 residues. V was cut by 8 bases and J by 5 bases, with 12 bases left in between. Per germline, CDR1 SGHAT and CDR2 FQNNGV. The DNA for the CDR3 is TGTGCCAGCGCCTCGGTAGGGGAGACCCAGTACTTC. It is translated as CASASVGETQYF.

The V gene is TRBV30, the J gene TRBJ1-2; the match to TRBD1 covers 7 bases. CDR3 length: 15 amino acids. The V segment lost 0 bases and the J segment 5 bases; nucleotides outside the gene matches: 9. Germline V lookup: CDR1 GTSNPN, CDR2 SVGIG (reference sequence). Here the CDR3 reads CAWSVRNRGFYGYTF. The DNA for the CDR3 is TGTGCCTGGAGTGTACGGAACAGGGGCTTTTATGGCTACACCTTC.

As for this clone: Just one base apart from a much larger clone, this may be a read error. This CDR3 is CAWGGGGSSGANVLTF. The CDR3 bases are TGTGCCTGGGGGGGAGGCGGTAGCTCTGGGGCCAACGTCCTGACTTTC. V usage is TRBV30 and J usage is TRBJ2-6; D may be TRBD2 (6 bases). The CDR3 extends over 16 amino acids. Trimming left V 5 bases short and J 0 bases short, with 14 bases between. Germline V gene sequence: CDR1 GTSNPN, CDR2 SVGIG (reference sequence).

The chain has TRBV6-5 and TRBJ1-1; D remains unclear. V dropped 2 bases and J dropped 5 bases, with 18 bases sitting between them. Germline values: CDR1 MNHEY, CDR2 SVGAGI. This CDR3 has 16 amino acids. The CDR3 coding sequence is TGTGCCAGCAGTTACCCGGGTGTAGGGCGACGGACTGAAGCTTTCTTT. This translates into CASSYPGVGRRTEAFF.

This chain links TRBV21-1 with TRBJ2-5; the D call of TRBD2 is as the table states it, not checked on the DNA. TRBV21-1 is recorded as a pseudogene. This CDR3 spans 21 amino acids. The DNA of the CDR3 is TGTGCCAGCAGCCCCCCCGAGTCTCTACGCCGGCGGGGGGACCGCCAAGAGACCCAGTACTTC. It is translated as CASSPPESLRRRGDRQETQYF.